The 26 T cell receptor beta chains below were found in one sample sequenced in a study of T-cell memory formation after mild COVID-19. TCRdb independently ran MiXCR on the 5' RACE reads; one entry per CDR3 protein. The profile shows fewer than 350,000 distinct CDR3 sequences, roughly an eighth of them singletons. The sequencing sample was made of PBMCs or a T cell subset sorted from them (not recorded which). The receptors were gathered from a young man who had mild COVID-19 (a few samples of this study predate the infection). Cell type and time point are not known.

This clonotype has at least ten counts. The chain links TRBV12-3 or TRBV12-4 to TRBJ2-5; D is unclear. With 3 bases removed from V and 1 base from J, the gap between germline ends came to 9 bases. This CDR3 region has 14 residues. The CDR3 nucleotides are TGTGCCAGCAGTTTGATAGCCAGCCAAGAGACCCAGTACTTC. Its translation: CASSLIASQETQYF.

The chain couples TRBV7-2 to TRBJ2-5; the D is unclear. The CDR3 spans 15 residues. Trimming removed 1 base at V and 5 bases at J, with 14 bases between. CDR1 SGHTA and CDR2 FQGNSA come from the germline V gene. This chain's CDR3 is CASSLGSSDRETQYF. In DNA, the CDR3 is TGTGCCAGCAGCTTAGGTTCGAGCGACCGGGAGACCCAGTACTTC.

The genes are TRBV4-3 and TRBJ2-1; 14 positions match TRBD2. In germline, CDR1 is LGHNA, CDR2 YSLEER. The CDR3 has 17 amino acids. Germline trimming cut 0 bases from V and 8 bases from J; bases unmatched to any gene: 6. The CDR3 here is CASSQEATSGGAYEQFF. The CDR3 DNA is TGCGCCAGCAGCCAAGAGGCGACTAGCGGGGGGGCCTATGAGCAGTTCTTC.

This clonotype was found many times. The J gene is TRBJ2-1, the V gene TRBV14; D ambiguous. V was cut by 2 bases and J by 0 bases, with 17 bases left in between. The CDR3 contains 18 residues. The V gene's germline CDR1 is SGHDN and CDR2 FVKESK. The CDR3 sequence is CASSQYTGGSSSYNEQFF. CDR3 DNA sequence: TGTGCCAGCAGCCAATATACGGGCGGTTCGAGCTCCTACAATGAGCAGTTCTTC. Together with reference TRBV14 and TRBJ2-1, the CDR3 gives the full variable domain: EAGVTQFPSHSVIEKGQTVTLRCDPISGHDNLYWYRRVMGKEIKFLLHFVKESKQDESGMPNNRFLAERTGGTYSTLKVQPAELEDSGVYFCASSQYTGGSSSYNEQFFGPGTRLTVL.

There are a few counts of this clonotype. This chain joins TRBV15 and TRBJ2-1; 9 bases are shared with TRBD1. The CDR3 is 19 residues long. The V gene's germline CDR1 is LNHNV and CDR2 YYDKDF (reference sequence). The V and J ends lost 3 bases and 8 bases, in that order; junction bases with no gene match: 20. The CDR3 DNA reads as TGTGCCACCAGCAGCACCGGGACAGGGATTCAAAGTGGGGTCCATGAGCAGTTCTTC. It codes for CATSSTGTGIQSGVHEQFF.

This clonotype showed up just a few times. This chain joins TRBV25-1 and TRBJ1-5; D gene unclear. The CDR3 is 15 residues long. Germline CDR1 reads MGHDK; CDR2 reads SYGVNS. V dropped 3 bases and J dropped 5 bases, with 14 bases sitting between them. The CDR3, as DNA: TGTGCCAGCAGTGAGGGAGACGGAAACTATCAGCCCCAGCATTTT. Its translation is CASSEGDGNYQPQHF.

This clonotype has only a few counts. The V call is TRBV3-1, the J call TRBJ1-2; a weak D match, TRBD1 (6 bases). V was trimmed by 1 base and J by 5 bases, leaving 23 bases between them. There are 18 residues in the CDR3. Germline CDR1 reads LGHDT; CDR2 reads YNNKEL (reference sequence). Written as DNA, the CDR3 is TGTGCCAGCAGCCAAGGCCTAGTCGACAGGTCCTTGTCTTATGGCTACACCTTC. Its protein is CASSQGLVDRSLSYGYTF.

The CDR3 sequence: CASKVAGVSYNEQFF. CDR3 bases: TGTGCCAGCAAGGTAGCGGGGGTCTCCTACAATGAGCAGTTCTTC. The chain joins TRBV2 to TRBJ2-1, with TRBD2 identical over 9 bases. There are 15 residues in the CDR3. The V gene end was trimmed by 7 bases and the J gene end by 0 bases; junction bases not matched to a gene: 4. CDR1 and CDR2 from the germline V gene are SNHLY and FYNNEI.

The gene calls are TRBV30 and TRBJ2-4; 8 nucleotides match TRBD2. Germline loops: CDR1 GTSNPN, CDR2 SVGIG (reference sequence). V was pared by 6 bases and J by 7 bases, with 8 bases of the junction left unmatched. This CDR3 is built from 13 residues. CDR3 DNA sequence: TGTGCCTGCACCCCGGGGGGGCCGAACATTCAGTACTTC. This sequence encodes CACTPGGPNIQYF.

The chain uses TRBV7-2 and TRBJ2-3; TRBD2 aligns across 8 bases. The germline gives CDR1 SGHTA, CDR2 FQGNSA. The V gene end was trimmed by 3 bases and the J gene end by 5 bases; junction bases not matched to a gene: 13. The CDR3 totals 17 residues. CDR3 sequence reads: CASSFDRPGGAGDTQYF. Here the CDR3 DNA reads TGTGCCAGCAGCTTTGATCGTCCCGGGGGGGCCGGAGATACGCAGTATTTT.

The chain links TRBV15 to TRBJ2-1; possible D gene TRBD1, 6 bases. The CDR3 loop spans 14 amino acids. Per germline, CDR1 LNHNV and CDR2 YYDKDF (reference sequence). V was trimmed by 3 bases and J by 8 bases, leaving 14 bases between them. CDR3 in DNA: TGTGCCACCAGCAGGAGACAGGCCCCCCATGAGCAGTTCTTC. Translation gives CATSRRQAPHEQFF.

This clonotype has more than one count but fewer than ten. The junction shows a germline mismatch at one end, possibly a read error. The chain carries TRBV2 and TRBJ1-1, with D maybe TRBD1 (5 bases). CDR1 is SNHLY, CDR2 FYNNEI, per germline. This CDR3 comprises 13 residues. CDR3 DNA sequence: TGTGCCAGCAATTTTGAGGGGAACACTGAAGTTTTCTTT. This translates into CASNFEGNTEVFF. The full variable domain, with the rest looked up from reference TRBV2 and TRBJ1-1, is EPEVTQTPSHQVTQMGQEVILRCVPISNHLYFYWYRQILGQKVEFLVSFYNNEISEKSEIFDDQFSVERPDGSNFTLKIRSTKLEDSAMYFCASNFEGNTEVFFGQGTRLTVV.

This chain uses TRBV5-1 with TRBJ2-3, with D perhaps matching TRBD1 (5 bases). Germline CDR1 is SGHRS and CDR2 is YFSETQ. This CDR3 has 14 amino acids. V shed 2 bases and J shed 2 bases, with 9 bases lying between them. The CDR3 DNA sequence: TGCGCCAGCAGCTTCCACAGGCCCACAGATACGCAGTATTTT. Translation: CASSFHRPTDTQYF. Filled out from reference TRBV5-1 and TRBJ2-3, the complete variable domain reads KAGVTQTPRYLIKTRGQQVTLSCSPISGHRSVSWYQQTPGQGLQFLFEYFSETQRNKGNFPGRFSGRQFSNSRSEMNVSTLELGDSALYLCASSFHRPTDTQYFGPGTRLTVL.

This clonotype was seen many times. V gene TRBV20-1 combines with J gene TRBJ2-3; TRBD2 matches 11 bases. The V and J ends lost 1 base and 3 bases, in that order; junction bases with no gene match: 6. The length of the CDR3 is 16 residues. From germline, CDR1 is DFQATT and CDR2 SNEGSKA (reference sequence). CDR3 bases: TGCAGTGCTAGAGTCGCGACTAGCGGGGTAACAGATACGCAGTATTTT. Translating it yields CSARVATSGVTDTQYF.

This clonotype was picked up a small number of times. The V and J genes are TRBV5-1 and TRBJ2-2; D unclear. This CDR3 region has 15 residues. The germline gives CDR1 SGHRS, CDR2 YFSETQ. Trimming pared 2 bases from V and 4 bases from J, leaving 12 bases between. The CDR3 DNA sequence: TGCGCCAGCAGCTTTGGGTCAACCACCACCGGGGAGCTGTTTTTT. Translated, it gives CASSFGSTTTGELFF.

This clonotype has just a few counts. The chain employs TRBV12-3 or TRBV12-4 and TRBJ1-2, with 11 positions matching TRBD1. CDR3 size: 14 residues. V shed 4 bases and J 5 bases; nucleotides not matched to a gene: 3. The CDR3: CASSWDRGFYGYTF. The CDR3 DNA reads as TGTGCCAGCAGTTGGGACAGGGGGTTTTATGGCTACACCTTC.

The V and J genes are TRBV4-2 and TRBJ1-5; D is undetermined. CDR3 size: 13 residues. Trimming stripped 1 base from V and 5 bases from J, with 6 bases between. Germline-derived CDR1 and CDR2 are LGHNA and YNFKEQ. The CDR3 sequence: CASSQAEDQPQHF. Written as DNA, the CDR3 is TGTGCCAGCAGCCAAGCGGAGGATCAGCCCCAGCATTTT.

The chain uses TRBV6-2 or TRBV6-3 and TRBJ2-3, with 9 bases lining up with TRBD1. From germline, CDR1 is MNHEY and CDR2 SVGEGT. Trimming removed 5 bases from V and 5 bases from J; junction bases left unmatched: 11. The CDR3 consists of 16 residues. The CDR3 reads CASSQQTGGVGDTQYF. CDR3 sequence (DNA): TGTGCCAGCAGTCAACAGACAGGGGGTGTGGGAGATACGCAGTATTTT.

This clonotype showed up many times. This chain joins TRBV4-1 and TRBJ2-7; D is perhaps TRBD1 (5 bases). The V end was cut by 2 bases, the J end by 6 bases, with 14 bases between. CDR1 MGHRA and CDR2 YSYEKL come from the germline V gene. CDR3 length: 14 amino acids. CDR3 protein: CASSQFTGEPEQYF. The DNA for the CDR3 is TGCGCCAGCAGCCAATTTACAGGAGAGCCCGAGCAGTACTTC.

This clonotype has a handful of counts. The gene calls are TRBV11-2 and TRBJ2-1, with 7 bases aligning to TRBD1. The CDR3 totals 14 residues. Losses at the gene ends were 8 bases for V and 2 bases for J; bases not matched to a gene: 6. Germline lookup yields CDR1 SGHAT and CDR2 FQNNGV. The CDR3 spells CASGRGGPYNEQFF. In DNA form, the CDR3 reads TGTGCCAGCGGCCGAGGGGGCCCCTACAATGAGCAGTTCTTC.

The J gene is TRBJ1-1, the V gene TRBV29-1, with unresolved D. The CDR3 is made up of 14 amino acids. V was cut by 3 bases and J by 1 base, with 12 bases left in between. The germline V gene has CDR1 SQVTM and CDR2 ANQGSEA. The CDR3 here is CSVEGGRKNTEAFF. In DNA form, the CDR3 reads TGCAGCGTTGAGGGCGGCAGGAAGAACACTGAAGCTTTCTTT.

The rearrangement uses TRBV12-3 or TRBV12-4 and TRBJ1-5, with D perhaps TRBD1 (5 bases). The CDR3 is 14 amino acids. V was trimmed by 6 bases and J by 6 bases, leaving 15 bases between them. CDR3: CASSRGGGSQPQHF. CDR3 nucleotides: TGTGCCAGCAGCCGGGGGGGAGGGAGTCAGCCCCAGCATTTT.

V usage is TRBV7-3 and J usage is TRBJ2-2, with 10 bases aligning to TRBD2. With V trimmed by 5 bases and J by 3 bases, 9 bases remained unmatched. The CDR3 runs 17 residues. The germline V gene has CDR1 SGHTA and CDR2 FQGTGA. CDR3: CASSTSGTSVYTGELFF. CDR3 DNA sequence: TGTGCCAGCAGCACCTCCGGGACTAGCGTTTACACCGGGGAGCTGTTTTTT.

This clonotype was seen many times. The chain employs TRBV5-1 and TRBJ2-3; 7 bases match TRBD2. Germline CDR1 and CDR2: SGHRS and YFSETQ. V lost 3 bases, J lost 3 bases, and 4 bases stayed unmatched. The CDR3 runs to 14 residues. CDR3 nucleotides: TGCGCCAGCAGCTCGACTAGCTCGACAGATACGCAGTATTTT. Translating it yields CASSSTSSTDTQYF.

This clonotype has a count of ten or more. V and J are TRBV4-3 and TRBJ2-3, with D uncertain. This CDR3 has 14 residues. Trimming cost V 0 bases and J 4 bases, with 8 bases left between them. CDR1 and CDR2 from the germline V gene are LGHNA and YSLEER. CDR3 bases: TGCGCCAGCAGCCAAGAAACCTGGGCAGATACGCAGTATTTT. Translated: CASSQETWADTQYF.

This clonotype was counted at least ten times. This chain joins TRBV5-1 and TRBJ1-1; no clear D gene. With 1 base removed from V and 0 bases from J, the gap between germline ends came to 7 bases. CDR1 and CDR2 (germline): SGHRS, YFSETQ. The length of the CDR3 is 14 residues. The CDR3, as DNA: TGCGCCAGCAGCTTGAGAGATATGAACACTGAAGCTTTCTTT. It translates to CASSLRDMNTEAFF.